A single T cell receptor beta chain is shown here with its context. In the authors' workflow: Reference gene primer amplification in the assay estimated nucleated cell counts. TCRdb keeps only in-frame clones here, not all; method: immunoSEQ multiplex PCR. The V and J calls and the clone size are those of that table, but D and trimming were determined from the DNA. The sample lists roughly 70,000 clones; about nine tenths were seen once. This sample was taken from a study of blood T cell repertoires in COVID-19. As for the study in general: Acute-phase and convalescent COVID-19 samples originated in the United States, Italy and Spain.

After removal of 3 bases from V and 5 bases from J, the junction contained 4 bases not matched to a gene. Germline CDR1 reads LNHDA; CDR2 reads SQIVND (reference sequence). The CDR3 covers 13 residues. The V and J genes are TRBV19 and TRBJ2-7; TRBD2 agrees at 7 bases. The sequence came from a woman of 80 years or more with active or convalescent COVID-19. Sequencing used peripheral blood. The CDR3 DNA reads TGTGCCAGTAGTATCCCGGGGGGACACGAGCAGTACTTC. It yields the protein CASSIPGGHEQYF.